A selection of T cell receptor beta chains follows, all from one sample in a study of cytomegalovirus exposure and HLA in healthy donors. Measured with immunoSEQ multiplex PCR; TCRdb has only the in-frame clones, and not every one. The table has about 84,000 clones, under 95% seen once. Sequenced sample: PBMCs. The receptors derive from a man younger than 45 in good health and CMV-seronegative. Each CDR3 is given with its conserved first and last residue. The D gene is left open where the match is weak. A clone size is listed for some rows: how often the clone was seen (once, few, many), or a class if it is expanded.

CDR3 protein: CASSRPGGGSDTQYF
CDR3 DNA: TGTGCCAGCAGCCGACCCGGGGGGGGATCAGATACGCAGTATTTT
V gene: TRBV2
clone size: few
J gene: TRBJ2-3
CDR3 length: 15
D gene: TRBD2

CDR3 protein: CATLTSAYEQYF
CDR3 DNA: TGTGCCACCCTTACTAGCGCATACGAGCAGTACTTC
V gene: TRBV28
clone size: few
J gene: TRBJ2-7
CDR3 length: 12
D gene: TRBD2

CDR3 protein: CAIRDDTAGAAKNIQYF
CDR3 DNA: TGTGCCATCAGAGATGATACAGCGGGGGCAGCCAAAAACATTCAGTACTTC
V gene: TRBV10-3
clone size: NA
J gene: TRBJ2-4
CDR3 length: 17
D gene: TRBD2

CDR3 protein: CASGREEAFF
CDR3 DNA: TGTGCCAGCGGGAGAGAGGAAGCTTTCTTT
V gene: TRBV6-5
clone size: NA
J gene: TRBJ1-1
CDR3 length: 10
D gene: NA

CDR3 protein: CAISSTGELFF
CDR3 DNA: TGTGCCATCAGTTCAACCGGGGAGCTGTTTTTT
V gene: TRBV10-3
clone size: NA
J gene: TRBJ2-2
CDR3 length: 11
D gene: NA

CDR3 protein: CASSEARGYTQYF
CDR3 DNA: TGTGCCAGCAGTGAAGCGCGCGGTTATACGCAGTATTTT
V gene: TRBV2
clone size: NA
J gene: TRBJ2-3
CDR3 length: 13
D gene: NA

CDR3 protein: CASSFRDRGSYEQYF
CDR3 DNA: TGTGCCAGCAGCTTCCGGGACAGGGGGTCCTACGAGCAGTACTTC
V gene: TRBV11-2
clone size: NA
J gene: TRBJ2-7
CDR3 length: 15
D gene: TRBD1

CDR3 protein: CASSKGYTDTQYF
CDR3 DNA: TGTGCCAGCAGCAAGGGGTATACAGATACGCAGTATTTT
V gene: TRBV6-5
clone size: few
J gene: TRBJ2-3
CDR3 length: 13
D gene: NA

CDR3 protein: CASSYSAGGETQYF
CDR3 DNA: TGTGCCAGCAGTTACTCAGCAGGAGGGGAGACCCAGTACTTC
V gene: TRBV6-6
clone size: NA
J gene: TRBJ2-5
CDR3 length: 14
D gene: NA

CDR3 protein: CASSWNPRDRETNEKLFF
CDR3 DNA: TGCGCCAGCAGCTGGAATCCCCGGGACAGAGAAACTAATGAAAAACTGTTTTTT
V gene: TRBV5-1
clone size: NA
J gene: TRBJ1-4
CDR3 length: 18
D gene: TRBD1

CDR3 protein: CASSPYTATVLTDTQYF
CDR3 DNA: TGTGCCAGCTCACCATATACGGCGACAGTCTTAACAGATACGCAGTATTTT
V gene: TRBV18
clone size: NA
J gene: TRBJ2-3
CDR3 length: 17
D gene: NA

CDR3 protein: CASSYERGTAKDTQYF
CDR3 DNA: TGTGCCAGCAGTTACGAGCGCGGGACAGCTAAAGATACGCAGTATTTT
V gene: TRBV6-5
clone size: NA
J gene: TRBJ2-3
CDR3 length: 16
D gene: NA

CDR3 protein: CASRSTGGGTEAFF
CDR3 DNA: TGTGCCAGCAGGTCCACAGGGGGCGGCACTGAAGCTTTCTTT
V gene: TRBV25-1
clone size: NA
J gene: TRBJ1-1
CDR3 length: 14
D gene: TRBD1

CDR3 protein: CASSLLDSSNSPLHF
CDR3 DNA: TGTGCCAGCAGCTTGTTGGACAGTTCAAATTCACCCCTCCACTTT
V gene: TRBV5-8
clone size: NA
J gene: TRBJ1-6
CDR3 length: 15
D gene: NA

CDR3 protein: CASSYSTTSGNTQYF
CDR3 DNA: TGTGCCAGCAGTTACTCGACGACTAGCGGTAATACGCAGTATTTT
V gene: TRBV6-5
clone size: NA
J gene: TRBJ2-3
CDR3 length: 15
D gene: TRBD2

CDR3 protein: CAWSVVQGSYEQYF
CDR3 DNA: TGTGCCTGGAGTGTAGTACAGGGCAGCTACGAGCAGTACTTC
V gene: TRBV30
clone size: NA
J gene: TRBJ2-7
CDR3 length: 14
D gene: NA

CDR3 protein: CASSLRTSGIWSNEQFF
CDR3 DNA: TGTGCCAGCAGCTTACGGACTAGCGGGATCTGGTCCAATGAGCAGTTCTTC
V gene: TRBV9
clone size: NA
J gene: TRBJ2-1
CDR3 length: 17
D gene: TRBD2

CDR3 protein: CASTGSGGYNEQFF
CDR3 DNA: TGTGCCAGCACCGGTAGCGGGGGCTACAATGAGCAGTTCTTC
V gene: TRBV27
clone size: NA
J gene: TRBJ2-1
CDR3 length: 14
D gene: TRBD2

CDR3 protein: CASSFGSGGSYEQYF
CDR3 DNA: TGTGCCAGCAGCTTCGGTAGTGGAGGGAGCTACGAGCAGTACTTC
V gene: TRBV5-5
clone size: NA
J gene: TRBJ2-7
CDR3 length: 15
D gene: NA

CDR3 protein: CASSEYRGDSNQPQHF
CDR3 DNA: TGTGCCAGCAGTGAATATCGGGGGGACAGCAATCAGCCCCAGCATTTT
V gene: TRBV6-1
clone size: NA
J gene: TRBJ1-5
CDR3 length: 16
D gene: NA

CDR3 protein: CASRDRSQPQHF
CDR3 DNA: TGTGCCAGTAGAGACAGGTCTCAGCCCCAGCATTTT
V gene: TRBV19
clone size: once
J gene: TRBJ1-5
CDR3 length: 12
D gene: NA

CDR3 protein: CASSYRTAYEQYF
CDR3 DNA: TGTGCCAGCAGTTACAGGACAGCCTACGAGCAGTACTTC
V gene: TRBV6-5
clone size: NA
J gene: TRBJ2-7
CDR3 length: 13
D gene: NA

CDR3 protein: CSVGPGVEQYF
CDR3 DNA: TGCAGCGTTGGCCCAGGGGTCGAGCAGTACTTC
V gene: TRBV29-1
clone size: NA
J gene: TRBJ2-7
CDR3 length: 11
D gene: NA

CDR3 protein: CASSVEGGTTNEKLFF
CDR3 DNA: TGTGCCAGCAGCGTAGAGGGAGGGACAACTAATGAAAAACTGTTTTTT
V gene: TRBV9
clone size: NA
J gene: TRBJ1-4
CDR3 length: 16
D gene: NA

CDR3 protein: CASSLQQTYEQYF
CDR3 DNA: TGTGCCAGCAGCTTACAACAGACCTACGAGCAGTACTTC
V gene: TRBV7-9
clone size: NA
J gene: TRBJ2-7
CDR3 length: 13
D gene: NA

CDR3 protein: CASSPQTSGSTDTQYF
CDR3 DNA: TGTGCCAGCTCACCCCAGACTAGCGGGAGCACAGATACGCAGTATTTT
V gene: TRBV18
clone size: NA
J gene: TRBJ2-3
CDR3 length: 16
D gene: TRBD2

CDR3 protein: CASSPGQGEYF
CDR3 DNA: TGTGCCAGTAGCCCGGGACAGGGGGAGTATTTT
V gene: TRBV19
clone size: NA
J gene: TRBJ2-3
CDR3 length: 11
D gene: TRBD1

CDR3 protein: CASSGLAGGYNEQFF
CDR3 DNA: TGTGCCAGCAGTGGACTAGCGGGGGGTTACAATGAGCAGTTCTTC
V gene: TRBV6-1
clone size: NA
J gene: TRBJ2-1
CDR3 length: 15
D gene: TRBD2

CDR3 protein: CASSQLLAGGEGTQYF
CDR3 DNA: TGCGCCAGCAGCCAGCTACTAGCGGGGGGGGAAGGTACGCAGTATTTT
V gene: TRBV4-1
clone size: NA
J gene: TRBJ2-3
CDR3 length: 16
D gene: TRBD2

CDR3 protein: CASSPSGGAQGYTF
CDR3 DNA: TGTGCCAGCAGCCCAAGCGGGGGGGCACAGGGCTACACCTTC
V gene: TRBV9
clone size: NA
J gene: TRBJ1-2
CDR3 length: 14
D gene: NA